Shown below are 5 T cell receptor beta chains from a single sample sequenced in a study of tumor and adjacent non-tumor tissue in lung cancer. TCRbeta libraries were built with three rounds of nested PCR, modified from ARM-PCR. TCRdb re-called the multiplex PCR reads through MiXCR, storing one row per CDR3 protein. The data hold under 100,000 distinct CDR3 sequences, with around 59% observed a single time. This sample's RNA came from whole unsorted tissue. Sequenced sample: lung tumor tissue. The receptor source for this set is a man in his 70s with non-small cell lung cancer.

The chain employs TRBV20-1 and TRBJ1-5, with a possible D match to TRBD1 (5 bases). V lost 7 bases, J lost 4 bases, and 17 bases lay in between. The CDR3 sequence is 14 residues long. The V gene's germline CDR1 is DFQATT and CDR2 SNEGSKA (reference sequence). CDR3 loop: CSVHDSGQNQPQHF. The CDR3 DNA reads as TGCAGTGTTCACGACAGTGGTCAGAATCAGCCCCAGCATTTT.

Worth noting for this clonotype: One junction end does not reproduce the germline sequence, and a read error may be involved. The J gene is TRBJ2-2, the V gene TRBV11-2; TRBD2 matches at 7 bases. The CDR3 runs to 14 residues. Germline V gene data show CDR1 as SGHAT and CDR2 as FQNNGV. CDR3 sequence: CAGSLVTSTGELFF. CDR3 bases: TGTGCCGGCAGCTTAGTGACTAGCACCGGGGAGCTGTTTTTC.

The rearrangement uses TRBV28 and TRBJ2-1; tentatively, D is TRBD1 (6 bases). V was shortened by 6 bases and J by 5 bases, with 17 bases between the two germline ends. The CDR3 contains 15 residues. Germline V gene sequence: CDR1 MDHEN, CDR2 SYDVKM. The CDR3 sequence: CASRGAGVLDNEQFF. As DNA, the CDR3 is TGTGCCAGCAGGGGGGCAGGGGTTCTCGACAATGAGCAGTTCTTC.

This clonotype was seen a single time. Sequence at one end of the junction differs from germline and may be a read error. The chain uses TRBV29-1 and TRBJ2-3, with D possibly matching TRBD2 (6 bases). This CDR3 is built from 15 residues. Looked up from germline, CDR1 is SQVTM and CDR2 is ANQGSEA. Here the CDR3 DNA reads TGCAGTTTCAAAGCGATCGGGGGACCCACATATACGCAGTATTTT. It yields the protein CSFKAIGGPTYTQYF.

As concerns this clonotype: Germline is not matched at one junction end, which may reflect a read error. CDR3: CASSKSETGFFSDTRYF. The CDR3, as DNA: TGTGCCAGCAGTAAATCCGAGACAGGGTTTTTCTCAGATACGCGGTATTTT. The chain recombines TRBV6-5 with TRBJ2-3, with 7 bases fitting TRBD1. Germline values: CDR1 MNHEY, CDR2 SVGAGI. The length of the CDR3 is 17 residues.